This entry lists 9 T cell receptor beta chains sequenced from one sample in a study of radiotherapy plus CTLA-4 blockade in lung cancer. The data were produced by immunoSEQ multiplex PCR, yet TCRdb's version contains in-frame clones alone and is incomplete. This table holds around 14,000 clones, around 72% found once. The source was peripheral blood, collected from a patient treated with radiotherapy plus ipilimumab. Source of these receptors: a human donor with non-small cell lung cancer whose response to radiotherapy plus ipilimumab could not be evaluated.

The J gene is TRBJ1-1, the V gene TRBV6-5, with D unclear. Germline CDR1 and CDR2: MNHEY and SVGAGI. V lost 7 bases and J 5 bases, leaving 8 bases between the germline ends. The CDR3 spans 11 residues. In DNA form, the CDR3 reads TGTGCCAGCAACCCGGAGACTGAAGCTTTCTTT. Amino acid sequence: CASNPETEAFF.

The V and J genes are TRBV7-2 and TRBJ1-1; D uncertain. This CDR3 contains 12 residues. V shed 2 bases and J shed 8 bases, with 9 bases lying between them. The V gene's germline CDR1 is SGHTA and CDR2 FQGNSA. This chain's CDR3 is CASSLWEAEAFF. The CDR3 DNA reads TGTGCCAGCAGCTTATGGGAGGCGGAAGCTTTCTTT. The full variable domain, its missing parts supplied by reference TRBV7-2 and TRBJ1-1, is GAGVSQSPSNKVTEKGKDVELRCDPISGHTALYWYRQSLGQGLEFLIYFQGNSAPDKSGLPSDRFSAERTGGSVSTLTIQRTQQEDSAVYLCASSLWEAEAFFGQGTRLTVV.

This chain connects TRBV2 to TRBJ2-2; D perhaps matches TRBD1 (7 bases). Germline CDR1 SNHLY, CDR2 FYNNEI. V lost 8 bases, J lost 6 bases, and 19 bases lay in between. The CDR3 loop spans 15 amino acids. DNA for the CDR3: TGTGCCAGCGGGGGGAACGGACAGGCGGCCGGGGAGCTGTTTTTT. Its translation: CASGGNGQAAGELFF.

The rearrangement joins TRBV18 to TRBJ2-5; D is possibly TRBD2 (7 bases). Near its end, the DNA agrees better with TRBJ2-7, so the J call may be wrong. The CDR3 sequence is 14 residues long. Germline V gives CDR1 KGHSH, CDR2 LQKENI. In DNA, the CDR3 is TGTGCCAGCTCACCGTCGGGGGGCGACCACGAGCAGTACTTC. Amino acid sequence: CASSPSGGDHEQYF.

A word on this clone: At one of its ends the junction is not consistent with the germline gene, which may arise from a read error. The sample carries other DNA sequences with the same CDR3. The V and J genes are TRBV10-3 and TRBJ1-6; the D gene is possibly TRBD1 (5 bases). Per the germline V gene, CDR1 is ENHRY and CDR2 is SYGVKD. The CDR3 is 14 amino acids. The DNA of the CDR3 is TGTGCCATCAGTGACCAGGGTAATAATTCGCCCCTCCACTTT. Translating it yields CAISDQGNNSPLHF.

This chain links TRBV9 with TRBJ2-3, with TRBD2 matching 10 bases. CDR1 and CDR2 (germline): SGDLS, YYNGEE. This CDR3 has 16 amino acids. V lost 4 bases and J lost 4; bases outside the gene matches: 9. The CDR3 sequence: CASSLRGSGGADTQYF. Here the CDR3 DNA reads TGTGCCAGCAGCCTTAGGGGAAGCGGGGGGGCAGATACGCAGTATTTT.

V usage is TRBV27 and J usage is TRBJ1-2; the match to TRBD1 covers 9 bases. With 4 bases clipped from V and 8 bases from J, the junction kept 8 bases outside the gene matches. In germline, CDR1 is MNHEY, CDR2 SMNVEV (reference sequence). There are 14 residues in the CDR3. The CDR3 loop is CASSSTGGEWGYTF. The CDR3, as DNA: TGTGCCAGCAGTTCTACAGGGGGCGAGTGGGGCTACACCTTC.

With regard to this clone: The identical CDR3 is also encoded by other nucleotide sequences in the sample. The chain joins TRBV9 to TRBJ2-7; a possible D gene is TRBD2 (5 bases). Trimming shortened V by 0 bases and J by 5 bases, and 18 bases separated the two germline ends. Germline loops: CDR1 SGDLS, CDR2 YYNGEE. There are 16 residues in the CDR3. In DNA, the CDR3 is TGTGCCAGCAGCGTAGCATCCGGACTCGGATGGGACGAGCAGTACTTC. Its translation: CASSVASGLGWDEQYF.

The rearrangement links TRBV2 to TRBJ2-1, with 12 bases lining up with TRBD2. The CDR3 loop spans 15 amino acids. J was trimmed by 3 bases and V by 6 bases; bases with no gene match: 3. Germline loops: CDR1 SNHLY, CDR2 FYNNEI. The CDR3 DNA is TGTGCCAGCAGACAGACTAGCGGGGGCTACAATGAGCAGTTCTTC. Its translation: CASRQTSGGYNEQFF.